These 29 T cell receptor beta chains originate from one sample sequenced in a study of blood T cells in healthy people across ages. For the second PCR, which ran for about 7 to 11 cycles, a sample-barcoded 5' primer and a J-beta primer mix were used. TCRdb itself ran the 5' RACE reads through MiXCR, one entry per CDR3 protein. The sample contains around 1,600,000 distinct CDR3 sequences, approximately 43% of which appear only once. The sequenced sample consisted of blood. The receptors originated from a woman younger than 30 in good health.

This clonotype has a handful of counts. The rearrangement joins TRBV4-1 to TRBJ2-5; TRBD2 is a possible D gene (6 bases). CDR1 and CDR2 (germline): MGHRA, YSYEKL. The ends were cut back, 1 base at V and 5 bases at J, with 11 bases in the middle. The CDR3 spans 14 residues. The CDR3 nucleotides are TGCGCCAGCAGCCAAGGTTGGCTAGCGGAGACCCAGTACTTC. Its translation: CASSQGWLAETQYF.

Only a few counts were recorded for this clonotype. The chain couples TRBV20-1 to TRBJ2-5, with D unclear. Per germline, CDR1 DFQATT and CDR2 SNEGSKA (reference sequence). Trimming removed 5 bases at V and 5 bases at J, with 12 bases between. The CDR3 extends over 12 amino acids. Written as DNA, the CDR3 is TGCAGTGCTCCCGGGTTCTGGGAGACCCAGTACTTC. This gives the protein CSAPGFWETQYF.

The chain combines TRBV7-2 with TRBJ2-1; TRBD2 matches 7 bases. This CDR3 has 13 residues. CDR1 and CDR2 from the germline V gene are SGHTA and FQGNSA. V shed 5 bases and J 9 bases; nucleotides not matched to a gene: 7. CDR3 in DNA: TGTGCCAGCAGCCGAAGGCGGGAGCTTGAGCAGTTCTTC. Amino acid sequence: CASSRRRELEQFF.

The rearrangement uses TRBV13 and TRBJ2-3; 11 nucleotides align to TRBD2. This CDR3 has 17 amino acids. V trimming: 4 bases; J trimming: 5 bases; junction bases outside the gene matches: 11. CDR1 and CDR2 from the germline V gene are PRHDT and FYEKMQ (reference sequence). The CDR3 sequence is CASSSPTTSGTQDTQYF. CDR3 DNA: TGTGCCAGCAGCTCCCCAACGACTAGCGGGACCCAAGATACGCAGTATTTT.

This clonotype was recorded a few times. A much bigger clone sits one base away, suggesting this may be a read error. The gene calls are TRBV12-3 or TRBV12-4 and TRBJ2-7; maybe TRBD1 (5 bases). Trimming pared 3 bases from V and 2 bases from J, leaving 8 bases between. This CDR3 is built from 13 residues. Written as DNA, the CDR3 is TGTGCCAGCAGTTTTGACAGCCCCTACGAGCAGTACTTC. Translation: CASSFDSPYEQYF.

Details on this clonotype: This may be a read error, as it is one base from a much larger clone. This chain uses TRBV28 with TRBJ2-1; 7 bases align to TRBD2. Germline CDR1 and CDR2: MDHEN and SYDVKM. The CDR3 consists of 18 residues. V lost 6 bases and J lost 3; bases outside the gene matches: 17. CDR3 protein: CASRNSLAVYTYYNEQFF. CDR3 bases: TGTGCCAGCAGAAATTCCCTAGCGGTGTATACCTACTACAATGAGCAGTTCTTC. The full variable domain, its missing parts supplied by reference TRBV28 and TRBJ2-1, is DVKVTQSSRYLVKRTGEKVFLECVQDMDHENMFWYRQDPGLGLRLIYFSYDVKMKEKGDIPEGYSVSREKKERFSLILESASTNQTSMYLCASRNSLAVYTYYNEQFFGPGTRLTVL.

The chain combines TRBV24-1 with TRBJ2-7; TRBD1 matches at 9 bases. The V segment lost 5 bases and the J segment 7 bases; nucleotides outside the gene matches: 8. Germline V gives CDR1 KGHDR, CDR2 SFDVKD. The CDR3 spans 14 residues. The DNA for the CDR3 is TGTGCCACCAGTGGGAGGACAGGGGACTCGGAGCAGTACTTC. It codes for CATSGRTGDSEQYF.

This clonotype has more than one count but fewer than ten. The chain is built from TRBV7-2 and TRBJ2-4; D perhaps matches TRBD2 (5 bases). This CDR3 spans 13 amino acids. Trimming stripped 4 bases from V and 6 bases from J, with 10 bases between. Germline V lookup: CDR1 SGHTA, CDR2 FQGNSA. CDR3 sequence reads: CASSSERRNIQYF. For the CDR3, the DNA is TGTGCCAGCAGCTCCGAGCGGAGAAACATTCAGTACTTC.

The chain carries TRBV6-5 and TRBJ1-2; 10 nucleotides align to TRBD1. The CDR3 totals 16 residues. The ends lost 8 bases at V and 7 bases at J; junction bases unmatched: 16. Germline V CDR1 and CDR2: MNHEY, SVGAGI. CDR3 DNA sequence: TGTGCCAGCGGAGACCGGGACAGGGGCCGAGGGGGTGGCTACACCTTC. It codes for CASGDRDRGRGGGYTF.

This sequence joins TRBV3-1 and TRBJ2-7; TRBD1 agrees at 8 bases. This CDR3 comprises 14 residues. The trim removed 4 bases at V and 2 bases at J, leaving 4 bases unmatched. Germline loops: CDR1 LGHDT, CDR2 YNNKEL (reference sequence). The CDR3 DNA follows: TGTGCCAGCAGCCGGAGACAGGGGACCTACGAGCAGTACTTC. Translation gives CASSRRQGTYEQYF.

This chain connects TRBV29-1 to TRBJ1-1; D is unclear. V shed 1 base and J shed 2 bases, with 5 bases lying between them. The CDR3 contains 12 residues. Germline V gene lookup returns CDR1 SQVTM and CDR2 ANQGSEA. CDR3 bases: TGCAGCGTTGAAGGGCACAACACTGAAGCTTTCTTT. Protein sequence: CSVEGHNTEAFF.

This clonotype was observed a few times. The chain is built from TRBV7-9 and TRBJ1-4; D is perhaps TRBD1 (5 bases). Germline V gives CDR1 SEHNR, CDR2 FQNEAQ (reference sequence). Trimming shortened V by 3 bases and J by 0 bases, and 8 bases separated the two germline ends. This CDR3 has 15 amino acids. CDR3 region: CASSFGGATNEKLFF. DNA for the CDR3: TGTGCCAGCAGCTTTGGAGGGGCAACTAATGAAAAACTGTTTTTT.

V is TRBV9 and J is TRBJ1-1; TRBD1 might be the D (6 bases). The V end lost 3 bases, the J end lost 9 bases, and 12 bases lay between the germline ends. The CDR3 totals 12 residues. Germline CDR1 and CDR2: SGDLS and YYNGEE. CDR3 in amino acids: CASSERGGQAFF. Here the CDR3 DNA reads TGTGCCAGCAGCGAACGGGGGGGGCAAGCTTTCTTT.

This clonotype has only a few counts. The chain is built from TRBV20-1 and TRBJ2-7; D is possibly TRBD1 or TRBD2 (5 bases each). V dropped 6 bases and J dropped 3 bases, with 12 bases sitting between them. The CDR3 length is 12 residues. Germline V gene lookup returns CDR1 DFQATT and CDR2 SNEGSKA (reference sequence). The CDR3 DNA follows: TGCAGTGCCCGCTTTGGGGGCTACGAGCAGTACTTC. It yields the protein CSARFGGYEQYF.

The genes are TRBV4-3 and TRBJ1-2; 9 bases are a match to TRBD1. The CDR3 loop spans 16 amino acids. Germline CDR1 LGHNA, CDR2 YSLEER. Trimming removed 0 bases from V and 3 bases from J; junction bases left unmatched: 5. CDR3 bases: TGCGCCAGCAGCCAAGATCCGGGACAGGGTTACTATGGCTACACCTTC. This codes for CASSQDPGQGYYGYTF.

A word on this clonotype: A junction boundary mismatches the germline segment, possibly from a read error. The CDR3 reads CASSPAGVTGTQYF. The CDR3 DNA reads as TGTGCCAGCAGTCCAGCGGGAGTCACAGGTACGCAGTATTTT. The rearrangement uses TRBV6-2 or TRBV6-3 and TRBJ2-3; 8 nucleotides align to TRBD2. CDR3 length: 14 residues. The germline gives CDR1 MNHEY, CDR2 SVGEGT.

The DNA for the CDR3 is TGTGCCTGGAGTCCGGGTAGCACAGATACGCAGTATTTT. Encoded protein: CAWSPGSTDTQYF. The chain couples TRBV30 to TRBJ2-3, with D unresolved. CDR3 length equals 13 residues. CDR1 GTSNPN and CDR2 SVGIG come from the germline V gene (reference sequence). Trimming shortened V by 2 bases and J by 0 bases, and 6 bases separated the two germline ends.

The V and J genes are TRBV20-1 and TRBJ2-3; D not certain. CDR1 and CDR2 from the germline V gene are DFQATT and SNEGSKA (reference sequence). This CDR3 comprises 16 residues. Trimming took off 2 bases at V and 0 bases at J, with 15 bases between the two ends. CDR3 sequence: CSARRSAPISTDTQYF. The DNA for the CDR3 is TGCAGTGCTAGACGGTCAGCCCCAATTAGCACAGATACGCAGTATTTT.

The table lists this clonotype with a few counts. The chain combines TRBV4-2 with TRBJ2-7; TRBD2 matches 12 bases. The trim removed 1 base at V and 1 base at J, leaving 2 bases unmatched. Germline lookup yields CDR1 LGHNA and CDR2 YNFKEQ. The CDR3 sequence is 16 residues long. The CDR3 spells CASSQGTSGVSYEQYF. DNA of the CDR3: TGTGCCAGCAGCCAAGGGACTAGCGGGGTTTCCTACGAGCAGTACTTC.

The rearrangement joins TRBV7-9 to TRBJ2-5, with D unclear. The V gene's germline CDR1 is SEHNR and CDR2 FQNEAQ (reference sequence). CDR3 length: 13 amino acids. With 4 bases removed from V and 6 bases from J, the gap between germline ends came to 12 bases. CDR3 loop: CASSSAEQKTQYF. The CDR3 DNA is TGTGCCAGCAGCTCGGCAGAACAAAAGACCCAGTACTTC.

This clonotype was found many times. The chain couples TRBV6-5 to TRBJ2-7; TRBD2 is a possible D gene (6 bases). This CDR3 region has 12 residues. Trimming left V 9 bases short and J 4 bases short, with 13 bases between. CDR1 and CDR2 (germline): MNHEY, SVGAGI. The CDR3 is CASSGRGYEQYF. The CDR3 DNA is TGTGCCAGTTCCGGGAGAGGATACGAGCAGTACTTC.

Only a few counts were recorded for this clonotype. The CDR3 nucleotides are TGTGCCAGCAGCCGCCAGGGAGAGGGCACTGAAGCTTTCTTT. Protein product: CASSRQGEGTEAFF. The chain recombines TRBV4-2 with TRBJ1-1; a possible D gene is TRBD1 (5 bases). V lost 4 bases and J lost 4, with 13 bases in between. The CDR3 totals 14 residues. The germline gives CDR1 LGHNA, CDR2 YNFKEQ.

Remarks on this clonotype: Sequence at one end of the junction differs from germline and may be a read error. The V and J genes are TRBV4-1 and TRBJ1-2, with D unresolved. CDR3 size: 14 residues. Germline V gene sequence: CDR1 MGHRA, CDR2 YSYEKL. CDR3 bases: TGCGCCAGCAACCAAGATAACTGGGGCTATGGCTACACCTTC. Translation: CASNQDNWGYGYTF.

A remark on this clonotype: Germline is not matched at one junction end, which may reflect a read error. The CDR3 protein is CANSPDRDIYEQYF. In DNA form, the CDR3 reads TGTGCCAACAGCCCAGACAGGGACATATACGAGCAGTACTTC. This sequence joins TRBV7-2 and TRBJ2-7, with 7 bases lining up with TRBD1. Germline V lookup: CDR1 SGHTA, CDR2 FQGNSA. The CDR3 is made up of 14 amino acids.

This chain links TRBV6-2 or TRBV6-3 with TRBJ2-4; D is possibly TRBD2 (6 bases). Germline V gene lookup returns CDR1 MNHEY and CDR2 SVGEGT. This CDR3 region has 14 residues. V lost 2 bases and J lost 6, with 11 bases in between. The CDR3 here is CASSYTGVGNIQYF. The CDR3 DNA is TGTGCCAGCAGTTACACGGGGGTAGGAAACATTCAGTACTTC.

This clonotype was counted ten times or more. The gene calls are TRBV12-3 or TRBV12-4 and TRBJ1-6, with no clear D. The CDR3 sequence is 15 residues long. V lost 1 base and J 0 bases, leaving 4 bases between the germline ends. CDR3 protein: CASSLGSSYNSPLHF. CDR3 sequence (DNA): TGTGCCAGCAGTTTAGGGAGCTCCTATAATTCACCCCTCCACTTT.

For this clonotype: An end of the junction does not agree with germline; a read error may underlie this. The chain recombines TRBV2 with TRBJ1-5, with D unclear. Germline CDR1 reads SNHLY; CDR2 reads FYNNEI. The CDR3 is 15 residues long. CDR3 protein: CAGSERWASNQPQHF. DNA for the CDR3: TGTGCCGGCAGCGAACGATGGGCCAGCAATCAGCCCCAGCATTTT.

V usage is TRBV5-6 and J usage is TRBJ2-1; possibly TRBD1 for D (6 bases). V was clipped by 7 bases and J by 6 bases, with 20 bases between them. This CDR3 comprises 15 residues. The germline gives CDR1 SGHDT, CDR2 YYEEEE. CDR3 DNA: TGTGCCAGCGGCTCCTCATCCAGAGGGGGCAATGAGCAGTTCTTC. Translating gives CASGSSSRGGNEQFF.

The table lists this clonotype with a few counts. This chain links TRBV12-3 or TRBV12-4 with TRBJ1-5; a weak D match, TRBD1 (6 bases). CDR3 length: 14 amino acids. The V end lost 3 bases, the J end lost 5 bases, and 11 bases lay between the germline ends. The CDR3 loop is CASSLTGTHQPQHF. DNA for the CDR3: TGTGCCAGCAGTTTGACAGGCACCCATCAGCCCCAGCATTTT.